Listed below are T cell receptor beta chains from one sample, sequenced in a study of human T cells and chemical hapten exposure. TCRdb redid the calling of the RACE reads with MiXCR, one entry per CDR3 protein. The table lists some 170,000 distinct CDR3 sequences, roughly 26% of them singletons. Here the sequenced sample was whole blood, taken in connection with sensitization to the hapten diphenylcyclopropenone (DPC). The receptors were sampled from a woman aged 18-35 years with alopecia areata. Some clones in this sample may be carry-over from other donors' samples. The CDR3 runs from the conserved cysteine through the conserved F or W. A D gene is named only where the DNA matches it firmly. For some rows the clone size is stated as once, few or many, or as a class when expanded; others skip it.

v_gene,abundance,d_gene,j_gene,CDR3nt,CDR3aa
TRBV14,.,TRBD1,TRBJ1-1,TGTGCCACCACAAAGGGGGCGCGGAACACTGAAGCTTTCTTT,CATTKGARNTEAFF
TRBV4-2,few,TRBD1,TRBJ1-2,TGTGCCAGCAGCCAAGACAGGGGGCGCGTCTATGGCTACACCTTC,CASSQDRGRVYGYTF
TRBV6-2/TRBV6-3,.,.,TRBJ1-2,TGTGCCAGCAGTTGGCAGGGAGGAGGCTACACCTTC,CASSWQGGGYTF
TRBV12-3/TRBV12-4,.,.,TRBJ1-2,TGTGCCAGCAGTTCCTCCGAGGGTGGATATGGCTACACCTTC,CASSSSEGGYGYTF
TRBV29-1,few,TRBD1,TRBJ1-3,TGCAGCGGAACAGGGGGCGATTCTGGAAACACCATATATTTT,CSGTGGDSGNTIYF
TRBV5-1,.,.,TRBJ1-1,TGCGCCAGCAGCTTGAGTGGGCTCCAAGGCACTGAAGCTTTCTTT,CASSLSGLQGTEAFF
TRBV7-9,few,TRBD1,TRBJ1-4,TGTGCCAGCAGTCCCGGGACAGGGACCAGTCTTAATGAAAAACTGTTTTTT,CASSPGTGTSLNEKLFF
TRBV2,few,.,TRBJ1-4,TGTGCCAGCAGTGACGGGTACGGAGCTTTTCGAAAACTGTTTTTT,CASSDGYGAFRKLFF
TRBV20-1,.,.,TRBJ1-2,TGCAGTGCTAGAGATCGGGGGGGCTACACCTTC,CSARDRGGYTF
TRBV6-6,.,.,TRBJ1-2,TGTGCCAGCAGGGCCTCTGACGGAGCCTATGGCTACACCTTC,CASRASDGAYGYTF
TRBV7-8,once,.,TRBJ2-1,TGTGCCAGCAGCTTAGCTACAGAGGGCGGTCTCTACAATGAGCAGTTCTTC,CASSLATEGGLYNEQFF
TRBV7-8,few,.,TRBJ1-2,TGTGCCAGCAGGGGAGGGTCCAACTATGGCTACACCTTC,CASRGGSNYGYTF
TRBV7-9,many,.,TRBJ1-1,TGTGCCAGCAGTCAGCACGGGGAAGGAACTGAAGCTTTCTTT,CASSQHGEGTEAFF
TRBV7-9,.,TRBD1,TRBJ1-1,TGTGCCAGCAGCGATAACAGGGGGCTCAGCACTGAAGCTTTCTTT,CASSDNRGLSTEAFF
TRBV6-2/TRBV6-3,few,.,TRBJ2-7,TGTGCCAGCAGTTACCGGGTGGGCTACGAGCAGTACTTC,CASSYRVGYEQYF
TRBV14,few,.,TRBJ1-2,TGTGCCTCGGGCGCTCCGAGGTATGGCTACACCTTC,CASGAPRYGYTF
TRBV20-1,.,TRBD1,TRBJ1-1,TGCAGTGCTGAGACAGGGGGCGGCACTGAAGCTTTCTTT,CSAETGGGTEAFF
TRBV11-2,few,.,TRBJ2-3,TGTGCCAGCAGTTACATGAGGGGGGACACAGATACGCAGTATTTT,CASSYMRGDTDTQYF
TRBV27,few,.,TRBJ1-1,TGTGCCAGCAGTCTATTATGGGCCCCCCAGGGTGGGACTGAAGCTTTCTTT,CASSLLWAPQGGTEAFF
TRBV5-6,.,.,TRBJ2-2,TGTGCCAGCAGTCACGAGCTGGGGAACACCGGGGAGCTGTTTTTT,CASSHELGNTGELFF
TRBV25-1,.,.,TRBJ1-1,TGTGCCAGCAAGATAAAGGGTGGCAGAGAAGCTTTCTTT,CASKIKGGREAFF
TRBV9,.,.,TRBJ2-1,TGTGCCAGCAGCGTAGCTACCGGGCTCGGAGGGCAGTTCTTC,CASSVATGLGGQFF
TRBV30,.,.,TRBJ2-6,TGTGCCTGGAGGAGGCTCTCTGGGGCCAACGTCCTGACTTTC,CAWRRLSGANVLTF
TRBV25-1,.,TRBD1,TRBJ1-6,TGTGCCAGCAATTTGGGACAGCCAAATTCACCCCTCCACTTT,CASNLGQPNSPLHF
TRBV7-9,many,.,TRBJ2-1,TGTGCCAGCAGCTTTCCTAGGGGCCAGGTCACAGACAATGAGCAGTTCTTC,CASSFPRGQVTDNEQFF
TRBV3-1,.,TRBD1,TRBJ1-1,TGTGCCAGCAGCCGGATTGACAGGGGAGAAGCTTTCTTT,CASSRIDRGEAFF
TRBV11-2,.,.,TRBJ1-1,TGTGCCAGCACCTTACTCAGGGTGACGGCATTT,CASTLLRVTAF
TRBV21-1,.,.,TRBJ1-4,TGTGCCAGCACACTTAACAGGGTTCGGTATGAAAAACTGTTTTTT,CASTLNRVRYEKLFF
TRBV5-1,.,.,TRBJ2-1,TGCGCCAGCAGCTTGAGACAGGCCCATGAGCAGTTCTTC,CASSLRQAHEQFF
TRBV6-2/TRBV6-3,few,TRBD2,TRBJ2-7,TGTGCCAGCAGACGTATCAGCGGGAGCTACGAGCAGTACTTC,CASRRISGSYEQYF
TRBV25-1,few,.,TRBJ2-7,TGTGCCAGCAGTGAAGGGAAGCACTACGAGCAGTACTTC,CASSEGKHYEQYF
TRBV4-1,.,.,TRBJ2-7,TGCGCCAGCAGCCAAGATCACCTTGACGAGCAGTACTTC,CASSQDHLDEQYF
TRBV5-1,.,TRBD2,TRBJ2-1,TGCGCCAGCAGCTTGCCCCAACTTTTCCGGGGAAGCGGGGGGGCGTGGGAGCAGTTCTTC,CASSLPQLFRGSGGAWEQFF
TRBV7-3,many,TRBD1,TRBJ1-6,TGTGCCAGCAGCCCGACAGGGGCAGTCAATTCACCCCTCCACTTT,CASSPTGAVNSPLHF